A single sample is the source of the 5 T cell receptor beta chains below, sequenced in a study of T-cell memory formation after mild COVID-19. One entry per CDR3 protein results from TCRdb running MiXCR on the 5' RACE reads. Of hundreds of thousands of distinct CDR3 sequences listed, just over 20% are singletons. Sequencing was performed on PBMCs or a T cell subset sorted from them (not recorded which). All receptors come from an adult woman who had mild COVID-19 (a few samples of this study predate the infection). Cell type and time point are not known.

The V call is TRBV12-3 or TRBV12-4, the J call TRBJ2-5; TRBD2 might be the D (6 bases). V was cut by 6 bases and J by 5 bases, with 13 bases left in between. The length of the CDR3 is 13 residues. CDR3 sequence: CASRRGAGETQYF. CDR3 coding DNA: TGTGCCAGCAGAAGGGGAGCGGGCGAGACCCAGTACTTC.

In its sample, this clonotype was seen a few times. The V and J genes are TRBV24-1 and TRBJ2-1, with D unclear. This CDR3 region has 12 residues. V lost 5 bases, J lost 9 bases, and 10 bases lay in between. Germline CDR1 reads KGHDR; CDR2 reads SFDVKD. The CDR3 is CATSAVGREQFF. CDR3 coding DNA: TGTGCCACCAGTGCCGTAGGCCGTGAGCAGTTCTTC.

This chain uses TRBV7-9 with TRBJ2-7; either TRBD1 or TRBD2 may fit D (5 bases each). The ends were cut back, 1 base at V and 0 bases at J, with 10 bases in the middle. Per the germline V gene, CDR1 is SEHNR and CDR2 is FQNEAQ (reference sequence). The CDR3 totals 15 residues. The CDR3 region has the DNA TGTGCCAGCAGCTTAGGGGGGAACGGCTCCTACGAGCAGTACTTC. Its translation: CASSLGGNGSYEQYF.

Only a few counts were recorded for this clonotype. CDR3 nucleotide sequence: TGCAGTGCTAGAGTCCGGGTTAGCGGGAGGAATTACGAGCAGTACTTC. This translates into CSARVRVSGRNYEQYF. The rearrangement joins TRBV20-1 to TRBJ2-7, with 10 bases identical to TRBD2. Germline trimming cut 1 base from V and 4 bases from J; bases unmatched to any gene: 10. The CDR3 runs 16 residues. Germline V CDR1 and CDR2: DFQATT, SNEGSKA (reference sequence).

The table lists this clonotype with a few counts. The rearrangement links TRBV7-8 to TRBJ2-5, with 7 positions matching TRBD1. The CDR3 runs 15 residues. Germline assignment: CDR1 SGHVS and CDR2 FQNEAQ. V was clipped by 6 bases and J by 3 bases; unmatched bases: 10. CDR3 coding DNA: TGTGCCAGCAGTCTGCCCGGACAGGCCGAAGAGACCCAGTACTTC. Translation gives CASSLPGQAEETQYF.